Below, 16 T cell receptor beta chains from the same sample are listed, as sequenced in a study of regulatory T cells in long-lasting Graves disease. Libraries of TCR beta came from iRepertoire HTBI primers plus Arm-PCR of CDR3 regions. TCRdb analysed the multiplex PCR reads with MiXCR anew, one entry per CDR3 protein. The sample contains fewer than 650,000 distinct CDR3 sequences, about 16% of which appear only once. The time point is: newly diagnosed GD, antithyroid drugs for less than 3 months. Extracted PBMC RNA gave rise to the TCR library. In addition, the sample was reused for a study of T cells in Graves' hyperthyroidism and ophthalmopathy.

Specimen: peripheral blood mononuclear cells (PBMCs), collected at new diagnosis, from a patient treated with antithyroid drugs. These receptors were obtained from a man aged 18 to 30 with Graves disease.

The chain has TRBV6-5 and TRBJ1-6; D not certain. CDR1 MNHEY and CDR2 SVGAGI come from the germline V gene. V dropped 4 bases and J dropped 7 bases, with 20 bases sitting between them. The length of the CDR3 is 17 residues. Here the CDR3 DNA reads TGTGCCAGCAGTTTACGCGACTATCGACGGGTAAATTCACCCCTCCACTTT. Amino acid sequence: CASSLRDYRRVNSPLHF.

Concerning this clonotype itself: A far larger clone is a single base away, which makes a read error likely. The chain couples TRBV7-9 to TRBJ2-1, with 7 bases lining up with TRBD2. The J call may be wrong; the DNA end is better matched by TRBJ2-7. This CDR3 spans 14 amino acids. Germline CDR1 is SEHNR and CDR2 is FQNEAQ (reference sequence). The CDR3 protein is CASSPTSRAYEQYF. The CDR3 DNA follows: TGTGCCAGCAGCCCGACTAGCAGAGCCTACGAGCAGTACTTC.

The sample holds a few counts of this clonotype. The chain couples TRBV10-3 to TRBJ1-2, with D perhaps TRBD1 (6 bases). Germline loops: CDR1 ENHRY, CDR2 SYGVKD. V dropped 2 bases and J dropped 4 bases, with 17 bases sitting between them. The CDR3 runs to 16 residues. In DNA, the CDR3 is TGTGCCATCAGTGAGGAACCTTCAGGGGCCGGCTATGGCTACACCTTC. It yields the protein CAISEEPSGAGYGYTF.

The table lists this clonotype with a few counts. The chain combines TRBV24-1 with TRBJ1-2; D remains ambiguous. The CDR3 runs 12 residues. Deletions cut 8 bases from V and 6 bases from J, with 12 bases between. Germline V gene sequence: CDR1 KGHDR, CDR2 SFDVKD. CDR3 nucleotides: TGTGCCACCACGGACCCCGCGCATGGCTACACCTTC. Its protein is CATTDPAHGYTF.

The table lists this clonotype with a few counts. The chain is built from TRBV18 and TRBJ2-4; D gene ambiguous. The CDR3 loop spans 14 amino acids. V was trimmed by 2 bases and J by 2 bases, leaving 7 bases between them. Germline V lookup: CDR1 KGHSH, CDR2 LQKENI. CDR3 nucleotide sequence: TGTGCCAGCTCACCAGATGGGCCCAAAAACATTCAGTACTTC. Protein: CASSPDGPKNIQYF. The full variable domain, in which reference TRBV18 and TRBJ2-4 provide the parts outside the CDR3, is NAGVMQNPRHLVRRRGQEARLRCSPMKGHSHVYWYRQLPEEGLKFMVYLQKENIIDESGMPKERFSAEFPKEGPSILRIQQVVRGDSAAYFCASSPDGPKNIQYFGAGTRLSVL.

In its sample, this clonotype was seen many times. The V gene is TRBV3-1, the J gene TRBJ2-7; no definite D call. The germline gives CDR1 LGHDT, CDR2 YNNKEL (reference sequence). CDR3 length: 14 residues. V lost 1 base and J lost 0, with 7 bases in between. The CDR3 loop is CASSQGVSSYEQYF. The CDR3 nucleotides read TGTGCCAGCAGCCAAGGGGTCAGCTCCTACGAGCAGTACTTC.

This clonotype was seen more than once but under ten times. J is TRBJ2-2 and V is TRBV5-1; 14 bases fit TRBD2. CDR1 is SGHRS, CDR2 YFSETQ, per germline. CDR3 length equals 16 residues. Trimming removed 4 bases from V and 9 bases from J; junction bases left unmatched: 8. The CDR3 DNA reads TGCGCCAGCAGCGCCGGGACTAGCGGGAGTTCGTGGGAGCTGTTTTTT. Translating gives CASSAGTSGSSWELFF.

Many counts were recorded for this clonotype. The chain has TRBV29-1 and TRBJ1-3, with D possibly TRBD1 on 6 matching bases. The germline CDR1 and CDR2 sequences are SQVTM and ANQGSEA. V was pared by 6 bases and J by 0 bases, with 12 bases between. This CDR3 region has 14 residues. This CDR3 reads CSVGPTGSGNTIYF. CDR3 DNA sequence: TGCAGCGTAGGCCCGACAGGCTCTGGAAACACCATATATTTT.

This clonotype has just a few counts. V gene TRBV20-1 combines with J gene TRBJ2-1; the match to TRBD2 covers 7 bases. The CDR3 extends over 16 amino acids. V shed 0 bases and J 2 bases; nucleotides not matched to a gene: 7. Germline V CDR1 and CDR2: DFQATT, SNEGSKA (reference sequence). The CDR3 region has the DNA TGCAGTGCTAGAGATCTGGCGGGAGTTCCCTACAATGAGCAGTTCTTC. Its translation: CSARDLAGVPYNEQFF.

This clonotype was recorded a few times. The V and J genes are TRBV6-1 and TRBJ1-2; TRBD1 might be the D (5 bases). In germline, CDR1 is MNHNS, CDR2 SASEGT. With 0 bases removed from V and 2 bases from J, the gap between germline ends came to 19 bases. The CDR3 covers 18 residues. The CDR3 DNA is TGTGCCAGCAGTGAAGCGCTAAACGTAGGAACAGGAAACTATGGCTACACCTTC. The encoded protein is CASSEALNVGTGNYGYTF.

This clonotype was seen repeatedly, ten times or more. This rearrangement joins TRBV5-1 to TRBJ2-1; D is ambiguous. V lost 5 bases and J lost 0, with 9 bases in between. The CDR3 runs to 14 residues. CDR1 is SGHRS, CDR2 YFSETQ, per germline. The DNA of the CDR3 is TGCGCCAGCAGAGGGCTAGACTCCTACAATGAGCAGTTCTTC. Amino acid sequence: CASRGLDSYNEQFF.

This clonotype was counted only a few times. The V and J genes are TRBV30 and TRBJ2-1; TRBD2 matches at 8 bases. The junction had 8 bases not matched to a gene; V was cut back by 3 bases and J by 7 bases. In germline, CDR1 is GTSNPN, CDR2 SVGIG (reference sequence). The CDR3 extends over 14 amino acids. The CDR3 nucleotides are TGTGCCTGGAGATGGCTAGCGGGTACGAATGAGCAGTTCTTC. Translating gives CAWRWLAGTNEQFF.

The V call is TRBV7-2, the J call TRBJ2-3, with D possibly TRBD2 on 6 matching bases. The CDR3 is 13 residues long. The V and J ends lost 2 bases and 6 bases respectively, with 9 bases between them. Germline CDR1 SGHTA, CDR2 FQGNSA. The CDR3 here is CASSLLAWDTQYF. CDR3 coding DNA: TGTGCCAGCAGCTTACTAGCGTGGGATACGCAGTATTTT.

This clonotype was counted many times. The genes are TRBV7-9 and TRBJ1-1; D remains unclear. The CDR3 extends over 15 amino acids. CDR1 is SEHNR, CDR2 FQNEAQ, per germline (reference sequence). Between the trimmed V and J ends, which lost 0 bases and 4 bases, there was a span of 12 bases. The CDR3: CASSLASWAVTEAFF. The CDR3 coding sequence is TGTGCCAGCAGCTTAGCGTCATGGGCAGTCACTGAAGCTTTCTTT.

The CDR3 sequence: CSAPLMALQYF. The CDR3 coding sequence is TGCAGTGCTCCCTTAATGGCCTTGCAGTACTTC. The genes are TRBV20-1 and TRBJ2-4; unclear D gene. Trimming removed 5 bases from V and 13 bases from J, with 15 bases in between. This CDR3 has 11 residues. Germline V lookup: CDR1 DFQATT, CDR2 SNEGSKA (reference sequence).

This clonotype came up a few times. As DNA, the CDR3 is TGTGCCACCAGTAGGGACAGCAATGAGCAGTTCTTC. It yields the protein CATSRDSNEQFF. This chain connects TRBV24-1 to TRBJ2-1; 7 positions agree with TRBD1. The CDR3 contains 12 residues. Trimming cost V 6 bases and J 6 bases; bases outside gene matches: 1. Germline V lookup: CDR1 KGHDR, CDR2 SFDVKD.